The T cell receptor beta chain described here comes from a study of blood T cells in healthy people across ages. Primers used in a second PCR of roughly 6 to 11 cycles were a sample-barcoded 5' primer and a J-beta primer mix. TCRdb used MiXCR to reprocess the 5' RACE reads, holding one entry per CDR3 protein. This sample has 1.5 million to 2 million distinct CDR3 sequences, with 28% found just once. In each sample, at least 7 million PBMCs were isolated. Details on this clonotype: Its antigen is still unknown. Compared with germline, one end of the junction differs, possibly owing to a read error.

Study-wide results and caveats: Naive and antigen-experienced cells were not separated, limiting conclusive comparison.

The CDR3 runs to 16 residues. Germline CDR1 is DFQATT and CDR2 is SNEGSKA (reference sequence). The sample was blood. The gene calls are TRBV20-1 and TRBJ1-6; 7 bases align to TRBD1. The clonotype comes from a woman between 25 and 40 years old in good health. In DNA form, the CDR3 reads TGCAGTGCTAGAGCTCCGACAGGGAGCTATAATTCACCCCGCCACTTT. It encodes CSARAPTGSYNSPRHF.